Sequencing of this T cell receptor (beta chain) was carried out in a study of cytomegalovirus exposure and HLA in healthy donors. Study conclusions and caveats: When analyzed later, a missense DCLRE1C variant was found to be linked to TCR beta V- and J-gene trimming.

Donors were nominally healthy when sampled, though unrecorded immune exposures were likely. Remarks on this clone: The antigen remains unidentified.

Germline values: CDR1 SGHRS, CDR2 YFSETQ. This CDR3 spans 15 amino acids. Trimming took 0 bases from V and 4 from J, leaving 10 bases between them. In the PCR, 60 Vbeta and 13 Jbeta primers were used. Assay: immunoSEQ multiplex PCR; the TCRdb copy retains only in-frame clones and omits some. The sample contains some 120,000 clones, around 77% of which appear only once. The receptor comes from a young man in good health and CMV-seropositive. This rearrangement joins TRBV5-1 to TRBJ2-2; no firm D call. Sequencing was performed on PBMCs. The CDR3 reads CASSLVTVLTGELFF. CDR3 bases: TGCGCCAGCAGCTTGGTTACAGTACTCACCGGGGAGCTGTTTTTT.